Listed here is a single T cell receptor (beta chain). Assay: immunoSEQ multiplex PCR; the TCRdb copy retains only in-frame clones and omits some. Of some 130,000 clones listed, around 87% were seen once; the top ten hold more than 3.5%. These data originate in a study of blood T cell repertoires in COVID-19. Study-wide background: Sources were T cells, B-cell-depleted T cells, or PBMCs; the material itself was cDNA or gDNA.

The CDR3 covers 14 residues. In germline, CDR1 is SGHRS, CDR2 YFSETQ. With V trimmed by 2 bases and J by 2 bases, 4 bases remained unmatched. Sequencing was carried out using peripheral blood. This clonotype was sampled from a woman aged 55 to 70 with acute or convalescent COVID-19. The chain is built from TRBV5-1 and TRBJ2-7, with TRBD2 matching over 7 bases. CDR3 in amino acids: CASSFTAGPYEQYF. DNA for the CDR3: TGCGCCAGCAGCTTCACAGCGGGACCCTACGAGCAGTACTTC.